This T cell receptor (beta chain) stems from a study of beta chain features in type 1 diabetes. About the research overall: Patients looked much like healthy donors when it came to age, gender and cell yields. The study's findings and limits: In all four CD4+ subsets, TCRB CDR3 length was significantly, moderately reduced in type 1 diabetes. Comparison showed that naive, central memory and Treg TCRB repertoires appeared more similar among patients than among healthy donors. Researchers could not determine here whether HLA type influences TCRB rearrangement.

This clone occurred a few times. Its antigen is undetermined. Reverse transcribing all isolated RNA meant expressed TCRB transcripts were sequenced. Only in-frame clones appear in the TCRdb table, and some are missing; sequencing was by immunoSEQ multiplex PCR. The sample has about 660,000 clones; roughly an eighth are singletons. Sorting based on CD45RO/CCR7/CD25/CD127/CD95/CD27 separated CD4+ naive, central memory, regulatory and stem cell-like memory cells. Germline V gives CDR1 SNHLY, CDR2 FYNNEI. Losses at the gene ends were 10 bases for V and 0 bases for J; bases not matched to a gene: 10. There are 15 residues in the CDR3.

The rearrangement uses TRBV2 and TRBJ1-1; 8 nucleotides agree with TRBD1. The specimen was naive CD4+ T cells from blood. The TCR comes from a man between 18 and 35 years old with type 1 diabetes. The CDR3 loop reads CATTANRGMNTEAFF. CDR3 nucleotides: TGTGCCACCACCGCTAACAGGGGGATGAACACTGAAGCTTTCTTT.